The sequence of this T cell receptor beta chain was determined in a study of blood T cell repertoires in COVID-19 (dated by TCRdb to about 2020). About the study as a whole: Samples from collaborators originated in the United States, Italy and Spain and spanned both the acute and convalescent phases of COVID-19. The material from the prospective study consisted of cDNA or gDNA derived from T cells, B-cell-depleted T cells, or PBMCs. Subjects who had been exposed to COVID-19, were actively infected with it, or had recovered from it provided the deeply sampled blood TCRbeta repertoires that made up the dataset. The repertoires were released in a freely available public database meant as a resource for research on the immune response to SARS-CoV-2. Samples came from the ongoing ImmuneRACE study (first 160 participants) plus 1,254 subjects from 6 global collaborators. The sample metadata nearly always contained a de-identified subject ID, COVID-19 status, age in years and sex. Where available, HLA class I and class II types were obtained from metadata supplied by the sample provider rather than from assay-based typing. Paper-wide results and their limitations: The quantity of clinical and demographic metadata differed by source and by participant and was supplied without curation.

From the cysteine up to the phenylalanine, the CDR3 has a length of 16 residues. Just the 48-base CDR3 DNA is kept, in frame starting at base 1. From the germline V gene, CDR1 is SGHTA and CDR2 is FQGNSA. V loses 6 bases, J loses 0 bases, and the germline ends lie 17 bases apart. For this clone: The antigen it binds to is not known. The input lacks base qualities; no much larger clone sits a single base away.

The immunoSEQ Assay, a bias-controlled multiplex PCR, was used to amplify TCRbeta CDR3 regions from genomic DNA. As for how the authors treated the data: Within the assay, amplification of reference gene primers was used to estimate how many nucleated cells each sample contained. To quantify the absolute abundance of each unique TCRbeta CDR3 rearrangement, sequence reads were collapsed and filtered. For each sample, productive Simpson clonality was calculated by taking the square root of Simpson's diversity index across productive rearrangements. TCRdb provides this immuneACCESS table in a form limited to in-frame rearrangements. Some clones are lacking; in checked studies, under half of them reflect an unresolved V gene, and why the rest are absent is not known. Clone size and the V and J calls come from that table; the DNA yielded D and trimming. For this sample the table gives 60,000 to 70,000 clones, of which 75% to 85% were detected only once. The ten most abundant clones make up roughly 25% of the sample.

The collaborating institutions used their own protocols to collect whole blood in K2EDTA tubes. For TCRbeta analysis, collaborator samples were shipped as frozen whole blood, as isolated PBMCs, or as DNA extracted from either sample type. Here the chain combines TRBV7-2 and TRBJ2-5; the best D guess is TRBD2, with 7 bases matching. The material sequenced was peripheral blood. This sequence was found in a man aged 50-59 years with acute or convalescent COVID-19. CDR3 reads: CASRGGVTGYQETQYF. The sequenced DNA: TGTGCCAGCAGGGGAGGGGTAACAGGGTACCAAGAGACCCAGTACTTC.